This entry lists 29 T cell receptor beta chains sequenced from one sample in a study of T cell repertoires in urothelial bladder cancer. Clones were read by immunoSEQ multiplex PCR, and TCRdb kept only the in-frame ones, dropping some. The sample has around 2,500 clones; roughly 80% are singletons. The source material was tumor-infiltrating cells from bladder cancer. Source of these receptors: a human donor with urothelial carcinoma.

This CDR3 is CASSLLRYEQYF. CDR3 DNA: TGTGCCAGCAGCTTGCTACGGTACGAGCAGTACTTC. The chain is built from TRBV5-6 and TRBJ2-7; D is unclear. Trimming took off 1 base at V and 4 bases at J, with 6 bases between the two ends. Germline CDR1 reads SGHDT; CDR2 reads YYEEEE. CDR3 length: 12 residues.

The genes are TRBV7-8 and TRBJ2-7; D could derive from TRBD1 or TRBD2 (6 bases each). Between the trimmed V and J ends, which lost 4 bases and 3 bases, there was a span of 16 bases. Germline loops: CDR1 SGHVS, CDR2 FQNEAQ. The CDR3 length is 15 residues. Written as DNA, the CDR3 is TGTGCCAGCAGCTACCAGGGGTGGAGGGACTACGAGCAGTACTTC. It specifies CASSYQGWRDYEQYF.

This chain connects TRBV9 to TRBJ1-3; possible D gene TRBD1, 5 bases. The CDR3 consists of 14 residues. The germline gives CDR1 SGDLS, CDR2 YYNGEE. Between the trimmed V and J ends, which lost 3 bases and 3 bases, there was a span of 10 bases. The CDR3: CASSAGTDGNTIYF. In DNA, the CDR3 is TGTGCCAGCAGCGCAGGGACCGATGGAAACACCATATATTTT.

This clone was recorded only once. The chain recombines TRBV2 with TRBJ2-2; no clear D gene. Germline V gives CDR1 SNHLY, CDR2 FYNNEI. This CDR3 has 14 residues. V was clipped by 5 bases and J by 1 base, with 8 bases between them. CDR3 sequence reads: CASSSDENTGELFF. The CDR3 bases are TGTGCCAGCAGTTCCGACGAGAACACCGGGGAGCTGTTTTTT.

This clone was observed a single time. The gene calls are TRBV7-2 and TRBJ2-1; D might be TRBD2 (6 bases). Trimming removed 5 bases at V and 4 bases at J, with 12 bases between. The CDR3 is made up of 14 amino acids. CDR1 is SGHTA, CDR2 FQGNSA, per germline. CDR3 in amino acids: CASSRGTTYNEQFF. The CDR3, as DNA: TGTGCCAGCAGCCGCGGGACCACGTACAATGAGCAGTTCTTC. The variable domain in full, with the rest retrieved from reference TRBV7-2 and TRBJ2-1, is GAGVSQSPSNKVTEKGKDVELRCDPISGHTALYWYRQSLGQGLEFLIYFQGNSAPDKSGLPSDRFSAERTGGSVSTLTIQRTQQEDSAVYLCASSRGTTYNEQFFGPGTRLTVL.

The J gene is TRBJ2-5, the V gene TRBV11-3; 7 nucleotides match TRBD1. V gave up 6 bases and J gave up 2 bases; unmatched junction bases: 3. From germline, CDR1 is SGHNT and CDR2 YENEEA. This CDR3 spans 13 amino acids. The CDR3 sequence is CASRPTGQETQYF. For the CDR3, the DNA is TGTGCCAGCAGACCGACAGGGCAAGAGACCCAGTACTTC. The entire variable domain, with the rest obtained from reference TRBV11-3 and TRBJ2-5, is as follows: EAGVVQSPRYKIIEKKQPVAFWCNPISGHNTLYWYLQNLGQGPELLIRYENEEAVDDSQLPKDRFSAERLKGVDSTLKIQPAELGDSAVYLCASRPTGQETQYFGPGTRLLVL.

The chain recombines TRBV9 with TRBJ2-6, with D perhaps matching TRBD2 (5 bases). Germline CDR1 SGDLS, CDR2 YYNGEE. The CDR3 is 15 amino acids. V was shortened by 0 bases and J by 4 bases, with 8 bases between the two germline ends. The CDR3 DNA sequence: TGTGCCAGCAGCGTAGTTGAGGGCGGGGCCAACGTCCTGACTTTC. It specifies CASSVVEGGANVLTF.

This clone has more than one count but fewer than ten. The chain couples TRBV7-7 to TRBJ2-1; unclear D gene. Germline CDR1 SSHAT, CDR2 FNYEAQ (reference sequence). Trimming left V 5 bases short and J 3 bases short, with 11 bases between. CDR3 length: 14 amino acids. CDR3 residues: CASSLGPYYNEQFF. Written as DNA, the CDR3 is TGTGCCAGCAGCCTGGGCCCCTACTACAATGAGCAGTTCTTC.

This clone came up a few times. This chain connects TRBV14 to TRBJ1-1; D unresolved. In germline, CDR1 is SGHDN, CDR2 FVKESK. Trimming removed 3 bases at V and 2 bases at J, with 7 bases between. The CDR3 has 13 residues. The chain's CDR3 is CASSQNLNTEAFF. The DNA of the CDR3 is TGTGCCAGCAGCCAGAATTTAAACACTGAAGCTTTCTTT.

This clone was detected only a few times. The genes are TRBV6-5 and TRBJ2-2; D is possibly TRBD1 (5 bases). Per the germline V gene, CDR1 is MNHEY and CDR2 is SVGAGI. CDR3 size: 14 residues. V gave up 7 bases and J gave up 2 bases, with 11 bases separating them. CDR3 amino acids: CASKGDRNTGELFF. CDR3 nucleotide sequence: TGTGCCAGCAAAGGGGATCGAAACACCGGGGAGCTGTTTTTT.

The chain uses TRBV6-5 and TRBJ2-7; D is unclear. The CDR3 totals 16 residues. Germline assignment: CDR1 MNHEY and CDR2 SVGAGI. V was cut by 0 bases and J by 2 bases, with 14 bases left in between. In DNA form, the CDR3 reads TGTGCCAGCAGTTACTCCCGGGCAGAGCTGACCTACGAGCAGTACTTC. Amino acid sequence: CASSYSRAELTYEQYF.

This chain connects TRBV5-1 to TRBJ1-1, with 9 bases that match TRBD1. There are 15 residues in the CDR3. In germline, CDR1 is SGHRS, CDR2 YFSETQ. Losses at the gene ends were 3 bases for V and 4 bases for J; bases not matched to a gene: 7. The CDR3 protein is CASSSWTGDGTEAFF. CDR3 nucleotide sequence: TGCGCCAGCAGCTCTTGGACAGGGGACGGCACTGAAGCTTTCTTT.

The rearrangement links TRBV11-3 to TRBJ1-6, with unresolved D. Trimming shortened V by 0 bases and J by 0 bases, and 3 bases separated the two germline ends. Per the germline V gene, CDR1 is SGHNT and CDR2 is YENEEA. This CDR3 region has 15 residues. CDR3 in DNA: TGTGCCAGCAGCTTAGAAAGCTCCTATAATTCACCCCTCCACTTT. It codes for CASSLESSYNSPLHF.

The CDR3 coding sequence is TGTGCCAGCACGGGTTTGGAGACCCAGTACTTC. This encodes CASTGLETQYF. The V call is TRBV6-5, the J call TRBJ2-5; the D is unclear. The CDR3 covers 11 residues. Trimming stripped 7 bases from V and 5 bases from J, with 8 bases between. Germline loops: CDR1 MNHEY, CDR2 SVGAGI.

The gene calls are TRBV7-6 and TRBJ2-7, with TRBD2 matching over 12 bases. V lost 5 bases and J lost 3; bases outside the gene matches: 8. This CDR3 has 16 amino acids. Germline CDR1 is SGHVS and CDR2 is FNYEAQ. CDR3 loop: CASSHRTSGNLYEQYF. The CDR3 DNA follows: TGTGCCAGCAGCCATAGGACTAGCGGGAACCTCTACGAGCAGTACTTC. Together with reference TRBV7-6 and TRBJ2-7, the CDR3 gives the full variable domain: GAGVSQSPRYKVTKRGQDVALRCDPISGHVSLYWYRQALGQGPEFLTYFNYEAQQDKSGLPNDRFSAERPEGSISTLTIQRTEQRDSAMYRCASSHRTSGNLYEQYFGPGTRLTVT.

The genes are TRBV20-1 and TRBJ2-7, with a weak D call TRBD2 (6 bases). Germline values: CDR1 DFQATT, CDR2 SNEGSKA (reference sequence). V was shortened by 6 bases and J by 8 bases, with 14 bases between the two germline ends. This CDR3 has 11 amino acids. The CDR3 nucleotides are TGCAGTGCCGGGACTCAGGGCAAGCAGTACTTC. This translates into CSAGTQGKQYF.

The chain employs TRBV5-6 and TRBJ2-6, with D uncertain. CDR1 is SGHDT, CDR2 YYEEEE, per germline. The V and J ends lost 0 bases and 9 bases respectively, with 4 bases between them. The CDR3 runs 12 residues. The CDR3 region is CASSLAGNVLTF. The DNA of the CDR3 is TGTGCCAGCAGCTTGGCTGGCAACGTCCTGACTTTC.

This clone appeared a single time. The chain joins TRBV29-1 to TRBJ2-3; 9 nucleotides align to TRBD2. With V trimmed by 2 bases and J by 3 bases, 9 bases remained unmatched. The CDR3 extends over 16 amino acids. The V gene's germline CDR1 is SQVTM and CDR2 ANQGSEA. This CDR3 is CSVEIRLAELTDTQYF. The CDR3 DNA reads as TGCAGCGTTGAAATAAGACTAGCGGAGCTGACAGATACGCAGTATTTT.

V gene TRBV7-2 combines with J gene TRBJ2-4, with D unresolved. This CDR3 is built from 13 residues. The germline V gene has CDR1 SGHTA and CDR2 FQGNSA. Trimming stripped 2 bases from V and 15 bases from J, with 17 bases between. The CDR3 region has the DNA TGTGCCAGCAGCTTATGGGGAAACGTAGTACCGTACTTC. Residues: CASSLWGNVVPYF.

In this sample, this clone turned up once. The chain has TRBV11-3 and TRBJ2-3; D unresolved. CDR1 and CDR2 from the germline V gene are SGHNT and YENEEA. This CDR3 is 15 amino acids long. Trimming removed 2 bases from V and 0 bases from J, with 9 bases in between. This CDR3 is CASSLQASSTDTQYF. DNA for the CDR3: TGTGCCAGCAGCTTACAGGCGTCTAGCACAGATACGCAGTATTTT.

The V gene is TRBV10-3, the J gene TRBJ1-1, with unresolved D. The CDR3 length is 16 residues. V lost 1 base to trimming and J lost 3 bases, with 15 bases between them. The germline V gene encodes CDR1 ENHRY and CDR2 SYGVKD. The CDR3 DNA follows: TGTGCCATCAGTGAGTTGTCCCAAGGATCTGACACTGAAGCTTTCTTT. Protein sequence: CAISELSQGSDTEAFF.

This clone was seen only a few times. This rearrangement joins TRBV18 to TRBJ2-1; D is possibly TRBD2 (6 bases). The ends were cut back, 5 bases at V and 8 bases at J, with 25 bases in the middle. The CDR3 spans 17 residues. CDR1 KGHSH and CDR2 LQKENI come from the germline V gene. The CDR3 sequence: CASSRAPGTRSDHEQFF. The CDR3 DNA reads as TGTGCCAGCTCAAGGGCCCCGGGGACTCGCAGCGATCATGAGCAGTTCTTC.

This clone has just a few counts. The chain combines TRBV5-6 with TRBJ2-7; 9 nucleotides agree with TRBD1. The V gene's germline CDR1 is SGHDT and CDR2 YYEEEE. After removal of 5 bases from V and 2 bases from J, the junction contained 8 bases not matched to a gene. The CDR3 totals 15 residues. The CDR3 loop reads CASRSDRGPPYEQYF. The CDR3, as DNA: TGTGCCAGCAGGTCGGACAGGGGCCCCCCCTACGAGCAGTACTTC.

The chain has TRBV5-1 and TRBJ2-2; D perhaps matches TRBD1 (6 bases). The CDR3 is 15 amino acids. CDR1 is SGHRS and CDR2 is YFSETQ in the germline V gene. The V and J ends lost 4 bases and 6 bases respectively, with 16 bases between them. CDR3 sequence: CASSTLGQGSGELFF. CDR3 in DNA: TGCGCCAGCAGCACCCTCGGTCAGGGGTCCGGGGAGCTGTTTTTT.

The chain couples TRBV5-1 to TRBJ2-2; D not resolved. Trimming cost V 2 bases and J 3 bases, with 8 bases left between them. The CDR3 consists of 14 residues. Germline CDR1 and CDR2: SGHRS and YFSETQ. The CDR3 region is CASSFVTDTGELFF. Written as DNA, the CDR3 is TGCGCCAGCAGCTTCGTTACAGACACCGGGGAGCTGTTTTTT.

This clone occurred a few times. The gene calls are TRBV11-3 and TRBJ1-2; maybe TRBD1 (5 bases). Trimming removed 6 bases at V and 8 bases at J, with 16 bases between. The germline V gene has CDR1 SGHNT and CDR2 YENEEA. This CDR3 spans 13 amino acids. The CDR3 DNA is TGTGCCAGCAGTCGGGACCGCGGGCGAGGCTACACCTTC. Residues: CASSRDRGRGYTF.

This rearrangement joins TRBV19 to TRBJ2-6; D might be TRBD2 (6 bases). Trimming removed 3 bases from V and 2 bases from J, with 8 bases in between. The CDR3 has 15 amino acids. The germline V gene encodes CDR1 LNHDA and CDR2 SQIVND (reference sequence). The CDR3: CASSMGGAGANVLTF. DNA for the CDR3: TGTGCCAGTAGTATGGGCGGGGCTGGGGCCAACGTCCTGACTTTC. The full variable domain, completed using reference TRBV19 and TRBJ2-6, is DGGITQSPKYLFRKEGQNVTLSCEQNLNHDAMYWYRQDPGQGLRLIYYSQIVNDFQKGDIAEGYSVSREKKESFPLTVTSAQKNPTAFYLCASSMGGAGANVLTFGAGSRLTVL.

The CDR3 DNA sequence: TGCGCCAGCAGCCAAGAACCAGGGGTCGCAAGCAATCAGCCCCAGCATTTT. It translates to CASSQEPGVASNQPQHF. The chain has TRBV4-1 and TRBJ1-5, with D perhaps matching TRBD1 (6 bases). CDR3 length: 17 amino acids. The germline V gene encodes CDR1 MGHRA and CDR2 YSYEKL. V lost 0 bases and J 1 base, leaving 13 bases between the germline ends.

This chain connects TRBV7-6 to TRBJ2-3; a possible D gene is TRBD1 (5 bases). Germline loops: CDR1 SGHVS, CDR2 FNYEAQ. The CDR3 has 15 residues. The V gene lost 5 bases and the J gene lost 3 bases, with 15 bases spanning the gap. This chain's CDR3 is CASSENFAGTDTQYF. CDR3 coding DNA: TGTGCCAGCAGCGAAAACTTCGCAGGGACAGATACGCAGTATTTT.